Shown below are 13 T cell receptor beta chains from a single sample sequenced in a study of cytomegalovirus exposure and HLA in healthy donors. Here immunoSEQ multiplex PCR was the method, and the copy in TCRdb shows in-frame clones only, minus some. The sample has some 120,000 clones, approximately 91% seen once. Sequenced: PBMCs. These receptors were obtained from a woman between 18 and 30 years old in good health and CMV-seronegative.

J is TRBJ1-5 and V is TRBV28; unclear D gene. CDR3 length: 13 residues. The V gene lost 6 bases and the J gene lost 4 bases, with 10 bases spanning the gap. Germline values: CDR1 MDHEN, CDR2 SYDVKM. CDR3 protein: CASSPPPNQPQHF. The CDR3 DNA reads TGTGCCAGCAGCCCTCCCCCTAATCAGCCCCAGCATTTT. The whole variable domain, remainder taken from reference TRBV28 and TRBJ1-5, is DVKVTQSSRYLVKRTGEKVFLECVQDMDHENMFWYRQDPGLGLRLIYFSYDVKMKEKGDIPEGYSVSREKKERFSLILESASTNQTSMYLCASSPPPNQPQHFGDGTRLSIL.

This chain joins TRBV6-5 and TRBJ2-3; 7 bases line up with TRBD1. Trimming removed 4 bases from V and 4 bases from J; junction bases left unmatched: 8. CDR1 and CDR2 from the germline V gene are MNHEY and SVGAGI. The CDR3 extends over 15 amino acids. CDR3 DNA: TGTGCCAGCAGTTTGGGAGACAGGGTTGCAGATACGCAGTATTTT. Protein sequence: CASSLGDRVADTQYF.

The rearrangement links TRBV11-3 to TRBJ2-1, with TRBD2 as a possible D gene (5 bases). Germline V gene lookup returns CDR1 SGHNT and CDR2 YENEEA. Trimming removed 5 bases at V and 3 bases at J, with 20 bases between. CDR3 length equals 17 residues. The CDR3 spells CASSPTRFGSNYNEQFF. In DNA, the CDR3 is TGTGCCAGCAGCCCCACTAGGTTTGGGTCGAACTACAATGAGCAGTTCTTC.

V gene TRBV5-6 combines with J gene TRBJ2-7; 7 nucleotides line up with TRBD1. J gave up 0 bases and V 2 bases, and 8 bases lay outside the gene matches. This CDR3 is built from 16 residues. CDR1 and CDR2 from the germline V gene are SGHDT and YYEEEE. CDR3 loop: CASSFPQGLNSYEQYF. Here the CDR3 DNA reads TGTGCCAGCAGCTTCCCACAGGGGCTAAACTCCTACGAGCAGTACTTC.

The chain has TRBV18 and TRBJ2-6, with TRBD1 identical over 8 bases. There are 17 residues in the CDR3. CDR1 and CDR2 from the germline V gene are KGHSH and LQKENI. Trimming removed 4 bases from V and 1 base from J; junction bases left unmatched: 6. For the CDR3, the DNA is TGTGCCAGCTCACTGTGGACAGGGAGGTCTGGGGCCAACGTCCTGACTTTC. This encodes CASSLWTGRSGANVLTF.

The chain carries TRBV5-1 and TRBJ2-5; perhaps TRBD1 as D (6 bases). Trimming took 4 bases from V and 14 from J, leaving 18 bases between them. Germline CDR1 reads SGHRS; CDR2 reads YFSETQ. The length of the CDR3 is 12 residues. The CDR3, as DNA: TGCGCCAGCAGCCTTGAGGGGGATAGACCCTACTTC. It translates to CASSLEGDRPYF.

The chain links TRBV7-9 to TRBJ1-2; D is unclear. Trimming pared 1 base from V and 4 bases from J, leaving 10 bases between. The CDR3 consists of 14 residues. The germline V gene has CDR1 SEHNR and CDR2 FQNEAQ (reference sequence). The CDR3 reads CASSLVGRLYGYTF. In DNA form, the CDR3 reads TGTGCCAGCAGCTTAGTAGGCAGACTCTATGGCTACACCTTC.

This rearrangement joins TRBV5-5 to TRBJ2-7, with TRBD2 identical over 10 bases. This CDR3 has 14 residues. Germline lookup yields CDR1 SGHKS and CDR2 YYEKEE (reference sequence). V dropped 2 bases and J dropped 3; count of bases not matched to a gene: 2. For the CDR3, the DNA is TGTGCCAGCAGCTTTAGGACTAGCGGCTACGAGCAGTACTTC. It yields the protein CASSFRTSGYEQYF. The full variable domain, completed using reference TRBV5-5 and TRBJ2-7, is DAGVTQSPTHLIKTRGQQVTLRCSPISGHKSVSWYQQVLGQGPQFIFQYYEKEERGRGNFPDRFSARQFPNYSSELNVNALLLGDSALYLCASSFRTSGYEQYFGPGTRLTVT.

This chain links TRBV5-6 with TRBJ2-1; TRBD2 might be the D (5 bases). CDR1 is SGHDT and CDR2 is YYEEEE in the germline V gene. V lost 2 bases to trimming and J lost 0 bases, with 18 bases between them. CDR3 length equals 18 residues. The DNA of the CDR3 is TGTGCCAGCAGCTTCTCCCGGGGAACGGTAAGCTCCTACAATGAGCAGTTCTTC. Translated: CASSFSRGTVSSYNEQFF. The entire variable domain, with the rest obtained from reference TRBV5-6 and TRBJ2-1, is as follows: DAGVTQSPTHLIKTRGQQVTLRCSPKSGHDTVSWYQQALGQGPQFIFQYYEEEERQRGNFPDRFSGHQFPNYSSELNVNALLLGDSALYLCASSFSRGTVSSYNEQFFGPGTRLTVL.

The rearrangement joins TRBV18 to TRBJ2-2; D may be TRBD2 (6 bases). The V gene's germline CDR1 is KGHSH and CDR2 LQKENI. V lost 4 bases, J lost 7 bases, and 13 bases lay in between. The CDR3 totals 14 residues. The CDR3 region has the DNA TGTGCCAGCTCACTCAGCCAGGGAGGCGGGGAGCTGTTTTTT. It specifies CASSLSQGGGELFF.

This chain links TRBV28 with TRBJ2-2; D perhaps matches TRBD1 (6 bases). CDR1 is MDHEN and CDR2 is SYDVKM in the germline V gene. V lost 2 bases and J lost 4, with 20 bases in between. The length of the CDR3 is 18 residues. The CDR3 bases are TGTGCCAGCAGTTTACGTTCAGGGGCGACCTCCTTCACCGGGGAGCTGTTTTTT. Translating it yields CASSLRSGATSFTGELFF.

The CDR3 spells CASSLALTSGRYNEQFF. The DNA for the CDR3 is TGTGCCAGCAGCTTAGCTTTGACTAGCGGGAGGTACAATGAGCAGTTCTTC. The chain employs TRBV7-8 and TRBJ2-1, with 13 bases fitting TRBD2. V lost 0 bases and J lost 4; bases outside the gene matches: 3. The CDR3 is 17 amino acids. CDR1 is SGHVS and CDR2 is FQNEAQ in the germline V gene.

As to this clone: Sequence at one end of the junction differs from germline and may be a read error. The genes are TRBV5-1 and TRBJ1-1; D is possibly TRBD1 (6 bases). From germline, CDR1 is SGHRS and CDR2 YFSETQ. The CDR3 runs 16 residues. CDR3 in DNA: TGCGCCAGCAGATTGGACAGAGTCAGTATGAACACTGAAGCTTTCTTT. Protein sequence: CASRLDRVSMNTEAFF.